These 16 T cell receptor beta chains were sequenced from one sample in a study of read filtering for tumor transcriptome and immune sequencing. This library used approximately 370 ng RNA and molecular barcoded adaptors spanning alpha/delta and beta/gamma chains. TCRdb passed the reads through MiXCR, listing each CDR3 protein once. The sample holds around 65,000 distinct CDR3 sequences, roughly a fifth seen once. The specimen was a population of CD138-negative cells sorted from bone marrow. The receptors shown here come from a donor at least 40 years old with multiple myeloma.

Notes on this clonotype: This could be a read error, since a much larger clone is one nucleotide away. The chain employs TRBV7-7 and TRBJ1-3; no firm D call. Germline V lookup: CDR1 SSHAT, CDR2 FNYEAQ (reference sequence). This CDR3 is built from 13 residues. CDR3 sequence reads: CASSISPGSTIYF. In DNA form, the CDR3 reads TGTGCTAGCAGCATCTCCCCTGGAAGCACCATATATTTT.

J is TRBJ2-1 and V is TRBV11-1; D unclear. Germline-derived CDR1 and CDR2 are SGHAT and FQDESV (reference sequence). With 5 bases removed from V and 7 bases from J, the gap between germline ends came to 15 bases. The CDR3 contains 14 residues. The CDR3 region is CASSGPGPWNEQFF. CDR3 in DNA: TGTGCCAGCAGCGGTCCCGGCCCCTGGAATGAGCAGTTCTTC.

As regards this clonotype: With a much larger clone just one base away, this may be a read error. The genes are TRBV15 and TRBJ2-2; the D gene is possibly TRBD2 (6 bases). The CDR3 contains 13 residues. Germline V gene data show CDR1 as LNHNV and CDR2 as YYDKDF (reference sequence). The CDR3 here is CATDGGNTRELFF. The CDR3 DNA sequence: TGTGCCACCGATGGGGGGAACACCAGGGAGCTGTTTTTT.

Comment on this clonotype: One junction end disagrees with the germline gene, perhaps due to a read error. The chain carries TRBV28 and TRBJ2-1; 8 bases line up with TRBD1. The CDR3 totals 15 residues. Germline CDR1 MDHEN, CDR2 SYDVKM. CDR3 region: CASSLATGAINEQLF. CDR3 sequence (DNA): TGTGCCAGCAGTTTAGCGACAGGGGCGATAAATGAGCAGCTCTTC.

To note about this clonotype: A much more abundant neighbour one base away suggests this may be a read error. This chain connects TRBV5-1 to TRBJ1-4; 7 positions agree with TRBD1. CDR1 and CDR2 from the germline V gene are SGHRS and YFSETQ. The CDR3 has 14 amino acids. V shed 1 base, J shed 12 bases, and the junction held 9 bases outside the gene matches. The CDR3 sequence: CASSLSGGEEELFF. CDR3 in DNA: TGCGCCAGCAGCTTGTCAGGGGGTGAAGAAGAACTGTTTTTT. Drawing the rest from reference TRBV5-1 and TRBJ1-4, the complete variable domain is KAGVTQTPRYLIKTRGQQVTLSCSPISGHRSVSWYQQTPGQGLQFLFEYFSETQRNKGNFPGRFSGRQFSNSRSEMNVSTLELGDSALYLCASSLSGGEEELFFGSGTQLSVL.

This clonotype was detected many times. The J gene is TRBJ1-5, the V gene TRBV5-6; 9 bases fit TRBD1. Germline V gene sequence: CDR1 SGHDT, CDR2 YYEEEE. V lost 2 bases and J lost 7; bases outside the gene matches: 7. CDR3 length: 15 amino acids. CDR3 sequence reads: CASSFTGGAGQPQHF. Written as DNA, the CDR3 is TGTGCCAGCAGCTTCACAGGGGGCGCAGGACAGCCCCAGCATTTT.

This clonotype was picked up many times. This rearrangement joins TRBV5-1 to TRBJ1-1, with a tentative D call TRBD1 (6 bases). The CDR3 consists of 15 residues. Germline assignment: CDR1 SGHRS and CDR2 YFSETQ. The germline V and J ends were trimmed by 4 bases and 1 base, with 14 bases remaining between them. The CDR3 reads CASSPQRGANTEAFF. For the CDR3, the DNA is TGCGCCAGCAGCCCGCAGCGGGGGGCGAACACTGAAGCTTTCTTT.

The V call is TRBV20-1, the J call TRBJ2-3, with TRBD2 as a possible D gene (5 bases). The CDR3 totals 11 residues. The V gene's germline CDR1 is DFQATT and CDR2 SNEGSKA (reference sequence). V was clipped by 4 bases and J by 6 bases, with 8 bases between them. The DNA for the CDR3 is TGCAGTGCTATTAGCGTGGATACGCAGTATTTT. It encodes CSAISVDTQYF.

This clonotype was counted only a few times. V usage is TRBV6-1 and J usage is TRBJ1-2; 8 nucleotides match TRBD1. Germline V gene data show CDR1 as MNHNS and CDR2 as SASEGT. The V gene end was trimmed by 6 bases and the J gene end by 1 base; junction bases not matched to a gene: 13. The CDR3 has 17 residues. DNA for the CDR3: TGTGCCAGCAGGACAAGGTCGTTGGGACAGGTTAACTATGGCTACACCTTC. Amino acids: CASRTRSLGQVNYGYTF.

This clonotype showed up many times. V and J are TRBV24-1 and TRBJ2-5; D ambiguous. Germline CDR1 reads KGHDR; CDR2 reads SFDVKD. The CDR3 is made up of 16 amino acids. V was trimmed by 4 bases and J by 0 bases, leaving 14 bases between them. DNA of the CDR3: TGTGCCACCAGTGACCGAGGTGGACGGGACCAAGAGACCCAGTACTTC. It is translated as CATSDRGGRDQETQYF.

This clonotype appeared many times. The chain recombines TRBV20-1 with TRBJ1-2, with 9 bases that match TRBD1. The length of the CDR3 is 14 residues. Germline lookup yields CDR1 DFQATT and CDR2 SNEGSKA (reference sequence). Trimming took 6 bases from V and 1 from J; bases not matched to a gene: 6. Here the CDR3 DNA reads TGCAGTGCACGGACAGGGGAAGGTAACTATGGCTACACCTTC. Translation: CSARTGEGNYGYTF.

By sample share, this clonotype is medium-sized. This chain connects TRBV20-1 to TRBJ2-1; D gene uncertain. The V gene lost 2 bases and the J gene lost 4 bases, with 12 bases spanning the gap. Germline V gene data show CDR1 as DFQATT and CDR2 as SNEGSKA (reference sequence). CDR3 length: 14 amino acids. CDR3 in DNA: TGCAGTGCTAGACGCAGCCTGGGTTACAATGAGCAGTTCTTC. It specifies CSARRSLGYNEQFF.

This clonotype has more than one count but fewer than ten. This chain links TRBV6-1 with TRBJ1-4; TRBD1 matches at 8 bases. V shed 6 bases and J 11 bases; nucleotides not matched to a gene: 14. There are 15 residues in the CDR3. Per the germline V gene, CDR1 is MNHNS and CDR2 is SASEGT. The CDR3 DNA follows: TGTGCCAGCAGAGCTACAGGGGGTGATATCGGGAAACTGTTTTTT. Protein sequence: CASRATGGDIGKLFF.

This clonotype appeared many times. CDR3 loop: CASRTRGNTGELFF. The CDR3 bases are TGTGCCAGCAGAACCAGGGGTAACACCGGGGAGCTGTTTTTT. The chain joins TRBV6-5 to TRBJ2-2; TRBD1 might be the D (6 bases). V dropped 6 bases and J dropped 2 bases, with 10 bases sitting between them. The germline V gene has CDR1 MNHEY and CDR2 SVGAGI. This CDR3 has 14 amino acids.

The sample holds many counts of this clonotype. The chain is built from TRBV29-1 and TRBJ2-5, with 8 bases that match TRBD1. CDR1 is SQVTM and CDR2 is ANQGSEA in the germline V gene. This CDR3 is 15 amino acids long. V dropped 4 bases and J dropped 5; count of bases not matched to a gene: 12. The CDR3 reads CSVASGTGFGETQYF. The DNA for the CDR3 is TGCAGCGTTGCCTCCGGGACAGGATTCGGGGAGACCCAGTACTTC.

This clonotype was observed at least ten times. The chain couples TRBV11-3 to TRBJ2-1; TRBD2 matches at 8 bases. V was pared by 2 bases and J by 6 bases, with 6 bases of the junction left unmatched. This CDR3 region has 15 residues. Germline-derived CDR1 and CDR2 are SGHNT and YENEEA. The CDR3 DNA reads TGTGCCAGCAGCTTACGACTAGCGCGGGGCAATGAGCAGTTCTTC. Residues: CASSLRLARGNEQFF.